These 4 T cell receptor beta chains came from one sample sequenced in a study of blood T cell repertoires in COVID-19. Some clones are missing from TCRdb's copy, which holds only in-frame ones; the method was immunoSEQ multiplex PCR. In the table there are 150,000 to 200,000 clones, about 88% of which are singletons. The sequencing sample was made of peripheral blood. These receptors all stem from a man aged 65 to 85 with active or convalescent COVID-19.

The chain employs TRBV2 and TRBJ2-7; D is possibly TRBD2 (6 bases). The V end was cut by 4 bases, the J end by 6 bases, with 13 bases between. In germline, CDR1 is SNHLY, CDR2 FYNNEI. This CDR3 contains 13 residues. This CDR3 reads CASSGQGGREQYF. CDR3 nucleotides: TGTGCCAGCAGTGGGCAGGGAGGACGCGAGCAGTACTTC. Looking up the rest from reference TRBV2 and TRBJ2-7 gives the full variable domain: EPEVTQTPSHQVTQMGQEVILRCVPISNHLYFYWYRQILGQKVEFLVSFYNNEISEKSEIFDDQFSVERPDGSNFTLKIRSTKLEDSAMYFCASSGQGGREQYFGPGTRLTVT.

The chain combines TRBV10-3 with TRBJ1-3; D is undetermined. Germline V gene lookup returns CDR1 ENHRY and CDR2 SYGVKD. Deletions cut 10 bases from V and 0 bases from J, with 10 bases between. The CDR3 has 13 amino acids. The CDR3 reads CASEVNSGNTIYF. For the CDR3, the DNA is TGTGCCAGCGAGGTTAACTCTGGAAACACCATATATTTT.

The chain has TRBV18 and TRBJ1-4; TRBD1 aligns across 7 bases. This CDR3 is 19 amino acids long. Germline V CDR1 and CDR2: KGHSH, LQKENI. The junction had 23 bases not matched to a gene; V was cut back by 6 bases and J by 7 bases. CDR3 region: CASSAEDEGASGLSEKLFF. The CDR3 DNA is TGTGCCAGCTCCGCCGAGGATGAGGGGGCGTCGGGTCTAAGTGAAAAACTGTTTTTT.

This chain links TRBV7-2 with TRBJ2-3; D gene unclear. Trimming removed 1 base at V and 1 base at J, with 6 bases between. The CDR3 is 14 amino acids. From germline, CDR1 is SGHTA and CDR2 FQGNSA. This CDR3 is CASSLVEGTDTQYF. The CDR3 bases are TGTGCCAGCAGCTTAGTCGAGGGCACAGATACGCAGTATTTT.